The 10 T cell receptor beta chains listed next were all sequenced from one sample in a study of blood T cell repertoires in COVID-19. Libraries were prepared by immunoSEQ multiplex PCR; TCRdb keeps only in-frame clonotypes and omits some of them. The sample includes about 250,000 clones, more than 75% of them seen just once. Material for sequencing was PBMCs or T cells enriched from blood (not recorded which). The source of these receptors is a man aged 35 to 55 who had recovered from COVID-19.

This chain connects TRBV7-9 to TRBJ1-1, with 8 bases lining up with TRBD1. This CDR3 is 15 amino acids long. The V and J ends lost 5 bases and 1 base, in that order; junction bases with no gene match: 6. Germline CDR1 is SEHNR and CDR2 is FQNEAQ (reference sequence). This chain's CDR3 is CASSLQQGGNTEAFF. CDR3 bases: TGTGCCAGCAGCCTCCAACAGGGGGGGAACACTGAAGCTTTCTTT.

This sequence joins TRBV6-5 and TRBJ2-7, with 7 bases aligning to TRBD2. CDR1 and CDR2 from the germline V gene are MNHEY and SVGAGI. The CDR3 runs to 15 residues. J gave up 3 bases and V 7 bases, and 12 bases lay outside the gene matches. CDR3 nucleotides: TGTGCCAGCATTCGCACCGGGACTACGTACTACGAGCAGTACTTC. Its protein is CASIRTGTTYYEQYF.

The chain links TRBV6-5 to TRBJ1-1, with 8 bases fitting TRBD1. Germline lookup yields CDR1 MNHEY and CDR2 SVGAGI. J lost 6 bases, V lost 6 bases, and 9 bases had no gene match. The CDR3 runs 14 residues. The DNA of the CDR3 is TGTGCCAGCAGACCGGGACAGGAGAATGCTGAAGCTTTCTTT. Translation: CASRPGQENAEAFF.

The rearrangement links TRBV2 to TRBJ1-4; possible D gene TRBD1, 6 bases. The V end lost 6 bases, the J end lost 7 bases, and 12 bases lay between the germline ends. This CDR3 spans 13 amino acids. Germline CDR1 and CDR2: SNHLY and FYNNEI. The CDR3 is CASRDSIAEKLFF. The CDR3 DNA sequence: TGTGCCAGCAGGGACAGCATAGCTGAAAAACTGTTTTTT. Full variable domain (outside the CDR3, taken from reference TRBV2 and TRBJ1-4): EPEVTQTPSHQVTQMGQEVILRCVPISNHLYFYWYRQILGQKVEFLVSFYNNEISEKSEIFDDQFSVERPDGSNFTLKIRSTKLEDSAMYFCASRDSIAEKLFFGSGTQLSVL.

The V call is TRBV6-5, the J call TRBJ2-1; 9 bases line up with TRBD2. Trimming at V came to 0 bases and at J to 8 bases, leaving 8 bases not matched to a gene. The germline gives CDR1 MNHEY, CDR2 SVGAGI. The CDR3 runs 16 residues. The CDR3 reads CASSYSAGGLGYEQFF. The CDR3 coding sequence is TGTGCCAGCAGTTACTCGGCGGGAGGGCTGGGGTATGAGCAGTTCTTC.

V usage is TRBV29-1 and J usage is TRBJ2-3; 11 bases agree with TRBD2. Germline CDR1 SQVTM, CDR2 ANQGSEA. This CDR3 has 17 residues. Trimming cost V 4 bases and J 6 bases; bases outside gene matches: 15. The DNA for the CDR3 is TGCAGCGTTGTAGCGTTCGTAGCTAGCGGGGGGATGGATACGCAGTATTTT. Translation: CSVVAFVASGGMDTQYF.

This clone was found once. For the CDR3, the DNA is TGTGCCAGCAGCTTGAGAACAGGGAGAAGGGCCAACGTCCTGACTTTC. This codes for CASSLRTGRRANVLTF. The chain couples TRBV7-9 to TRBJ2-6; TRBD1 is a possible D gene (6 bases). V lost 3 bases, J lost 5 bases, and 14 bases lay in between. The CDR3 runs 16 residues. Germline CDR1 and CDR2: SEHNR and FQNEAQ (reference sequence).

This chain joins TRBV7-3 and TRBJ2-2; D possibly corresponds to TRBD1 (5 bases). This CDR3 is built from 14 residues. V lost 4 bases to trimming and J lost 2 bases, with 8 bases between them. The germline V gene encodes CDR1 SGHTA and CDR2 FQGTGA. Written as DNA, the CDR3 is TGTGCCAGCAGCTCGACAGCTAACACCGGGGAGCTGTTTTTT. Encoded protein: CASSSTANTGELFF.

The V gene is TRBV12-3 or TRBV12-4, the J gene TRBJ1-1; D uncertain. Between the trimmed V and J ends, which lost 5 bases and 1 base, there was a span of 5 bases. The CDR3 length is 12 residues. CDR3 protein: CASSPSNTEAFF. The CDR3 region has the DNA TGTGCCAGCAGTCCCTCGAACACTGAAGCTTTCTTT.

This chain joins TRBV7-9 and TRBJ2-1, with D unclear. The CDR3 is 14 amino acids. Germline V gives CDR1 SEHNR, CDR2 FQNEAQ (reference sequence). V was cut by 5 bases and J by 10 bases, with 18 bases left in between. The CDR3 region is CASSAPPSVQEQFF. CDR3 nucleotide sequence: TGTGCCAGCAGCGCCCCCCCCTCGGTCCAAGAGCAGTTCTTC.